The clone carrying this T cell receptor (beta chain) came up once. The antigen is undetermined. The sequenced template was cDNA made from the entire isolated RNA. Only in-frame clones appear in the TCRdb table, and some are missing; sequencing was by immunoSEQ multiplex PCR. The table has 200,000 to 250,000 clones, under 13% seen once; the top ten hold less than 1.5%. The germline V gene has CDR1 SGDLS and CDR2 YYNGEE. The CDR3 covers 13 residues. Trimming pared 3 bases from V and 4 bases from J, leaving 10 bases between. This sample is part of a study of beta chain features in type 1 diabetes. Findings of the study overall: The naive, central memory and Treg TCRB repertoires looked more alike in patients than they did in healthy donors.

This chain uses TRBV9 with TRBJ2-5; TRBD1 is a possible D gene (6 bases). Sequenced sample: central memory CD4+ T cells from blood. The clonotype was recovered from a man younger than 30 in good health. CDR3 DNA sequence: TGTGCCAGCAGCGGCTGGGGGCGAGAGACCCAGTACTTC. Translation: CASSGWGRETQYF.